This T cell receptor (beta chain) stems from a study of T cell changes during pregnancy in multiple sclerosis. Sequenced by immunoSEQ multiplex PCR; TCRdb stores in-frame clones only, minus some. The table shows some 31,000 clones, with 85% to 95% occurring only once. The CDR3 loop spans 15 amino acids. Germline lookup yields CDR1 SGHTS and CDR2 YDEGEE. V dropped 5 bases and J dropped 0 bases, with 12 bases sitting between them. This TCR was recovered from a female donor with multiple sclerosis, enrolled in a pregnancy study. The chain employs TRBV5-8 and TRBJ2-1; TRBD2 is a possible D gene (5 bases). The source material was CD8+ T cells from peripheral blood mononuclear cells, sampled before pregnancy. The CDR3, as DNA: TGTGCCAGCAGAGTTTTGGGGAGCTCCTACAATGAGCAGTTCTTC. Translated: CASRVLGSSYNEQFF.